This TCR beta chain stems from a study of shared clonotypes between healthy human individuals. TCRdb's table, derived via immunoSEQ multiplex PCR, lists solely in-frame clones and lacks some. The sample carries 2 million or so clones, around 96% recorded once. Only CD45RO-negative cells positively selected for CCR7 counted as naive CD8 cells, so terminally differentiated effector memory CD45RA+ cells were excluded. CDR3 length: 13 amino acids. The germline V and J ends were trimmed by 3 bases and 5 bases, with 9 bases remaining between them. CDR1 and CDR2 from the germline V gene are SGHNT and YYREEE (reference sequence).

Source material: naive CD8+ T cells sorted from blood. The chain recombines TRBV5-4 with TRBJ2-1, with D possibly matching TRBD1 (6 bases). The clonotype originates from a man between 18 and 35 years old in good health. The CDR3 bases are TGTGCCAGCAGCTGGGGGCCAAACAATGAGCAGTTCTTC. As protein: CASSWGPNNEQFF. Using reference TRBV5-4 and TRBJ2-1 for the parts outside the CDR3, the full variable domain is ETGVTQSPTHLIKTRGQQVTLRCSSQSGHNTVSWYQQALGQGPQFIFQYYREEENGRGNFPPRFSGLQFPNYSSELNVNALELDDSALYLCASSWGPNNEQFFGPGTRLTVL.